One and the same sample provided the 13 T cell receptor beta chains below, sequenced in a study of cytomegalovirus exposure and HLA in healthy donors. 13 Jbeta primers and 60 Vbeta primers were used for the PCR. Only in-frame clones appear in the TCRdb table, and some are missing; sequencing was by immunoSEQ multiplex PCR. Here the sample spans under 200,000 clones, 75% to 90% being singletons. The sequenced material came from PBMCs. The receptors shown here come from a young woman in good health and CMV-seronegative.

The chain recombines TRBV6-1 with TRBJ2-1, with TRBD1 identical over 7 bases. Germline V gene data show CDR1 as MNHNS and CDR2 as SASEGT. The CDR3 has 15 amino acids. J gave up 4 bases and V 4 bases, and 7 bases lay outside the gene matches. In DNA, the CDR3 is TGTGCCAGCAGTGTGCGACAGGGTCTGTACAATGAGCAGTTCTTC. It yields the protein CASSVRQGLYNEQFF.

The chain's CDR3 is CASLRRRFWQPQHF. DNA for the CDR3: TGCGCCAGCCTAAGGCGGAGATTTTGGCAGCCCCAGCATTTT. The chain links TRBV4-1 to TRBJ1-5; unclear D gene. The CDR3 runs to 14 residues. The germline V gene has CDR1 MGHRA and CDR2 YSYEKL. V dropped 8 bases and J dropped 7 bases, with 18 bases sitting between them.

Note on this clone: At one end, the junction sequence differs from germline, possibly due to a read error. V is TRBV4-1 and J is TRBJ2-7, with 12 bases aligning to TRBD2. Germline CDR1 MGHRA, CDR2 YSYEKL. The CDR3 is 14 residues long. The DNA of the CDR3 is TGCGCCAGCAGCCAAGGACTAGCGGGAGAGATTGAGTTCTTC. Its translation is CASSQGLAGEIEFF.

This chain links TRBV11-3 with TRBJ1-1, with D possibly TRBD1 on 6 matching bases. Between the trimmed V and J ends, which lost 5 bases and 1 base, there was a span of 14 bases. CDR1 and CDR2 (germline): SGHNT, YENEEA. This CDR3 is built from 15 residues. This CDR3 reads CASSLGGLGNTEAFF. DNA of the CDR3: TGTGCCAGCAGCCTTGGGGGCTTGGGGAACACTGAAGCTTTCTTT.

As to this clone: Other DNA sequences in this sample translate to the same CDR3. This sequence joins TRBV18 and TRBJ2-7; 9 positions agree with TRBD2. CDR3 length equals 14 residues. Germline CDR1 reads KGHSH; CDR2 reads LQKENI. J was trimmed by 3 bases and V by 3 bases; bases with no gene match: 3. For the CDR3, the DNA is TGTGCCAGCTCACCTGCGGGGGGGAACTACGAGCAGTACTTC. As protein: CASSPAGGNYEQYF.

The chain carries TRBV6-1 and TRBJ1-4; D might be TRBD1 (6 bases). The CDR3 is made up of 15 amino acids. V was trimmed by 6 bases and J by 0 bases, leaving 11 bases between them. Germline V gene sequence: CDR1 MNHNS, CDR2 SASEGT. In DNA, the CDR3 is TGTGCCAGCAGCCCCCGACAGGCAACTAATGAAAAACTGTTTTTT. Protein product: CASSPRQATNEKLFF.

V usage is TRBV19 and J usage is TRBJ1-5; 7 nucleotides match TRBD1. V lost 9 bases and J lost 4; bases outside the gene matches: 9. Per the germline V gene, CDR1 is LNHDA and CDR2 is SQIVND (reference sequence). This CDR3 spans 14 amino acids. CDR3 in amino acids: CASASTGSNQPQHF. As DNA, the CDR3 is TGTGCCAGCGCCTCGACAGGGTCGAATCAGCCCCAGCATTTT.

This sequence joins TRBV2 and TRBJ1-1, with D uncertain. V was shortened by 3 bases and J by 4 bases, with 6 bases between the two germline ends. Germline values: CDR1 SNHLY, CDR2 FYNNEI. The CDR3 sequence is 12 residues long. The CDR3 region is CASSDSFTEAFF. CDR3 in DNA: TGTGCCAGCAGTGATTCGTTCACTGAAGCTTTCTTT.

The CDR3 bases are TGTGCCACCAGCACAGGGACACCCCTCGCCGAGCAGTACTTC. It specifies CATSTGTPLAEQYF. V and J are TRBV15 and TRBJ2-7; D perhaps matches TRBD1 (6 bases). The CDR3 loop spans 14 amino acids. Germline-derived CDR1 and CDR2 are LNHNV and YYDKDF (reference sequence). V lost 4 bases, J lost 6 bases, and 16 bases lay in between.

V and J are TRBV5-1 and TRBJ1-5; a weak D match, TRBD1 (6 bases). V lost 0 bases, J lost 3 bases, and 10 bases lay in between. CDR1 and CDR2 (germline): SGHRS, YFSETQ. The CDR3 sequence is 15 residues long. CDR3: CASSLAGGHNQPQHF. In DNA, the CDR3 is TGCGCCAGCAGCTTGGCGGGGGGACACAATCAGCCCCAGCATTTT.

The V gene is TRBV20-1, the J gene TRBJ1-2; no clear D. This CDR3 has 11 amino acids. CDR1 is DFQATT, CDR2 SNEGSKA, per germline (reference sequence). Trimming left V 6 bases short and J 8 bases short, with 13 bases between. CDR3 nucleotide sequence: TGCAGTGCACCGACTCCGGGGGGCTACACCTTC. Protein product: CSAPTPGGYTF.

V usage is TRBV6-5 and J usage is TRBJ1-1; D is uncertain. The CDR3 sequence is 12 residues long. Trimming removed 3 bases from V and 8 bases from J, with 10 bases in between. Looked up from germline, CDR1 is MNHEY and CDR2 is SVGAGI. CDR3 loop: CASSYRAGEAFF. CDR3 DNA: TGTGCCAGCAGTTATAGGGCGGGAGAAGCTTTCTTT.

The chain combines TRBV13 with TRBJ2-7; D remains ambiguous. The germline V and J ends were trimmed by 0 bases and 2 bases, with 8 bases remaining between them. Germline-derived CDR1 and CDR2 are PRHDT and FYEKMQ (reference sequence). The CDR3 spans 14 residues. The CDR3 DNA follows: TGTGCCAGCAGCTTAGGGGTCCGGGCCTACGAGCAGTACTTC. Translation: CASSLGVRAYEQYF.